These 20 T cell receptor beta chains originate from one sample sequenced in a study of T cells in localized non-small cell lung cancer. Here immunoSEQ multiplex PCR was the method, and the copy in TCRdb shows in-frame clones only, minus some. The repertoire holds under 50,000 clones, with 86% as singletons. Source: PBMCs, taken before any cancer treatment. The source of these receptors is a man aged 40 to 69 with stage II lung adenocarcinoma.

This rearrangement joins TRBV28 to TRBJ1-2; D ambiguous. Germline CDR1 is MDHEN and CDR2 is SYDVKM. The CDR3 loop spans 12 amino acids. V was pared by 2 bases and J by 8 bases, with 9 bases between. The CDR3 spells CASSLKPEGYTF. CDR3 bases: TGTGCCAGCAGTTTAAAGCCGGAAGGCTACACCTTC.

V and J are TRBV7-7 and TRBJ2-5, with D unclear. V shed 1 base and J shed 2 bases, with 14 bases lying between them. Per the germline V gene, CDR1 is SSHAT and CDR2 is FNYEAQ (reference sequence). This CDR3 has 16 amino acids. The DNA of the CDR3 is TGTGCCAGCAGCTTAGGTTTGGGTGGGAATCAAGAGACCCAGTACTTC. Its protein is CASSLGLGGNQETQYF.

The rearrangement joins TRBV13 to TRBJ1-5, with D unresolved. CDR1 is PRHDT, CDR2 FYEKMQ, per germline (reference sequence). V was trimmed by 4 bases and J by 12 bases, leaving 13 bases between them. The CDR3 loop spans 12 amino acids. CDR3: CASSSGGRGQHF. Here the CDR3 DNA reads TGTGCCAGCAGCTCCGGAGGGCGGGGCCAGCATTTT. Filled out from reference TRBV13 and TRBJ1-5, the complete variable domain reads AAGVIQSPRHLIKEKRETATLKCYPIPRHDTVYWYQQGPGQDPQFLISFYEKMQSDKGSIPDRFSAQQFSDYHSELNMSSLELGDSALYFCASSSGGRGQHFGDGTRLSIL.

The chain recombines TRBV7-3 with TRBJ2-5, with D unresolved. This CDR3 region has 13 residues. Between the trimmed V and J ends, which lost 3 bases and 4 bases, there was a span of 9 bases. Germline V gene lookup returns CDR1 SGHTA and CDR2 FQGTGA. The DNA of the CDR3 is TGTGCCAGCAGCTTCGGCTTAGGAGAGACCCAGTACTTC. It specifies CASSFGLGETQYF.

This clone was recorded only once. The J gene is TRBJ2-1, the V gene TRBV7-6; D could derive from TRBD1 or TRBD2 (5 bases each). V was shortened by 1 base and J by 9 bases, with 10 bases between the two germline ends. CDR3 length equals 13 residues. The V gene's germline CDR1 is SGHVS and CDR2 FNYEAQ. CDR3 amino acids: CASSLGDRGEQFF. The CDR3 DNA reads as TGTGCCAGCAGCTTAGGGGACCGCGGTGAGCAGTTCTTC.

CDR3 DNA: TGTGCCAGCAGTTTGGACAGGGGGCGCGAAGAGACCCAGTACTTC. This encodes CASSLDRGREETQYF. The rearrangement links TRBV28 to TRBJ2-5; 11 positions agree with TRBD1. This CDR3 is 15 amino acids long. Per germline, CDR1 MDHEN and CDR2 SYDVKM. V lost 3 bases, J lost 3 bases, and 3 bases stayed unmatched.

DNA for the CDR3: TGTGCCAGCAGTTTTGAGCAGGTTTTCGGAGAGACCCAGTACTTC. This sequence encodes CASSFEQVFGETQYF. This chain uses TRBV6-5 with TRBJ2-5, with D unclear. The CDR3 is made up of 15 amino acids. Trimming stripped 4 bases from V and 4 bases from J, with 16 bases between. Germline V gene lookup returns CDR1 MNHEY and CDR2 SVGAGI.

The rearrangement uses TRBV4-2 and TRBJ1-2, with D hard to call. The CDR3 runs to 15 residues. V dropped 0 bases and J dropped 0 bases, with 8 bases sitting between them. The V gene's germline CDR1 is LGHNA and CDR2 YNFKEQ. The CDR3 bases are TGTGCCAGCAGCCAAGATCTTGCCCCTAACTATGGCTACACCTTC. It translates to CASSQDLAPNYGYTF.

CDR3 DNA sequence: TGTGCCAGCAGCCCCGGGACAGGGGTATACGGGGCCAACGTCCTGACTTTC. Its translation is CASSPGTGVYGANVLTF. V is TRBV7-9 and J is TRBJ2-6, with 10 positions matching TRBD1. The CDR3 is 17 residues long. The J segment lost 4 bases and the V segment lost 5 bases, leaving 8 bases of the junction unmatched. Germline lookup yields CDR1 SEHNR and CDR2 FQNEAQ (reference sequence).

The gene calls are TRBV5-1 and TRBJ2-2; 8 positions agree with TRBD1. The CDR3 totals 16 residues. Germline CDR1 reads SGHRS; CDR2 reads YFSETQ. Trimming removed 5 bases from V and 5 bases from J; junction bases left unmatched: 11. The CDR3 sequence: CASSLLGQGGTGELFF. CDR3 nucleotides: TGCGCCAGCAGTTTGCTCGGACAGGGAGGAACCGGGGAGCTGTTTTTT.

The V gene is TRBV19, the J gene TRBJ2-1; tentative D call: TRBD2 (5 bases). CDR1 is LNHDA and CDR2 is SQIVND in the germline V gene (reference sequence). The V gene lost 4 bases and the J gene lost 12 bases, with 25 bases spanning the gap. The CDR3 runs to 16 residues. The CDR3 DNA reads TGTGCCAGTAGTAAAAATCGGGCCGAGGGCATTTTTCGGCAGTTCTTC. Translated: CASSKNRAEGIFRQFF.

V gene TRBV5-1 combines with J gene TRBJ2-1; 12 bases match TRBD2. Germline trimming cut 3 bases from V and 7 bases from J; bases unmatched to any gene: 5. CDR3 length equals 15 residues. Germline values: CDR1 SGHRS, CDR2 YFSETQ. This CDR3 reads CASSSSGGALNEQFF. CDR3 nucleotide sequence: TGCGCCAGCAGCTCTAGCGGGGGGGCCTTAAATGAGCAGTTCTTC.

The genes are TRBV14 and TRBJ1-2; tentative D call: TRBD1 (6 bases). Per germline, CDR1 SGHDN and CDR2 FVKESK. V lost 4 bases and J 4 bases, leaving 16 bases between the germline ends. The CDR3 loop spans 15 amino acids. This CDR3 reads CASSPPGAGIYGYTF. The CDR3 nucleotides are TGTGCCAGCAGCCCCCCGGGGGCAGGGATCTATGGCTACACCTTC.

The chain employs TRBV7-3 and TRBJ2-3; a weak D match, TRBD2 (6 bases). This CDR3 has 15 residues. V shed 3 bases and J shed 4 bases, with 14 bases lying between them. Germline-derived CDR1 and CDR2 are SGHTA and FQGTGA. The CDR3 region is CASSFYGGAADTQYF. CDR3 in DNA: TGTGCCAGCAGCTTTTACGGCGGGGCGGCAGATACGCAGTATTTT.

The chain is built from TRBV12-5 and TRBJ1-3, with TRBD1 as a possible D gene (5 bases). This CDR3 spans 17 amino acids. Deletions cut 1 base from V and 0 bases from J, with 13 bases between. Germline CDR1 is LGHNT and CDR2 is FRNRAP. The chain's CDR3 is CASGLGRRTLSGNTIYF. CDR3 DNA sequence: TGTGCTAGTGGTTTGGGGCGGAGGACACTCTCTGGAAACACCATATATTTT. Together with reference TRBV12-5 and TRBJ1-3, the CDR3 gives the full variable domain: DARVTQTPRHKVTEMGQEVTMRCQPILGHNTVFWYRQTMMQGLELLAYFRNRAPLDDSGMPKDRFSAEMPDATLATLKIQPSEPRDSAVYFCASGLGRRTLSGNTIYFGEGSWLTVV.

The chain carries TRBV5-4 and TRBJ1-1; no definite D call. The CDR3 totals 12 residues. The germline CDR1 and CDR2 sequences are SGHNT and YYREEE (reference sequence). V lost 7 bases and J lost 5, with 12 bases in between. The DNA of the CDR3 is TGTGCCAGCCGCAGCCCCGCAACTGAAGCTTTCTTT. Residues: CASRSPATEAFF.

This clone turned up a few times. This sequence joins TRBV19 and TRBJ2-3; 11 nucleotides line up with TRBD2. The CDR3 contains 18 residues. J lost 5 bases, V lost 1 base, and 11 bases had no gene match. The germline V gene has CDR1 LNHDA and CDR2 SQIVND (reference sequence). The CDR3 DNA follows: TGTGCCAGTAGTATAGGCTCGACTAGCGGGGTAACAGGAGATACGCAGTATTTT. The encoded protein is CASSIGSTSGVTGDTQYF.

The chain is built from TRBV4-1 and TRBJ2-1, with 8 bases matching TRBD1. This CDR3 has 18 residues. The germline gives CDR1 MGHRA, CDR2 YSYEKL. The V gene end was trimmed by 3 bases and the J gene end by 3 bases; junction bases not matched to a gene: 13. In DNA form, the CDR3 reads TGCGCCAGCAGCCAGGCCGACAGGGGTGTCCCCTACTACAATGAGCAGTTCTTC. Encoded protein: CASSQADRGVPYYNEQFF.

J is TRBJ2-7 and V is TRBV7-9; D is unclear. The V end lost 2 bases, the J end lost 0 bases, and 8 bases lay between the germline ends. The CDR3 spans 14 residues. Germline values: CDR1 SEHNR, CDR2 FQNEAQ (reference sequence). The CDR3 spells CASSLWASSYEQYF. Here the CDR3 DNA reads TGTGCCAGCAGCTTATGGGCGAGCTCCTACGAGCAGTACTTC.

The chain is built from TRBV7-3 and TRBJ2-2, with a tentative D call TRBD2 (5 bases). CDR1 and CDR2 from the germline V gene are SGHTA and FQGTGA. V was trimmed by 2 bases and J by 1 base, leaving 11 bases between them. The CDR3 extends over 16 amino acids. The CDR3 loop is CASSLYEGRNTGELFF. CDR3 DNA sequence: TGTGCCAGCAGCTTATACGAGGGTCGGAACACCGGGGAGCTGTTTTTT. The full variable domain, its missing parts supplied by reference TRBV7-3 and TRBJ2-2, is GAGVSQTPSNKVTEKGKYVELRCDPISGHTALYWYRQSLGQGPEFLIYFQGTGAADDSGLPNDRFFAVRPEGSVSTLKIQRTERGDSAVYLCASSLYEGRNTGELFFGEGSRLTVL.